Below are 15 T cell receptor beta chains sequenced from a single sample in a study of blood T cell repertoires in COVID-19. The data were produced by immunoSEQ multiplex PCR, yet TCRdb's version contains in-frame clones alone and is incomplete. Of some 250,000 clones in the sample, approximately 80% were seen once. The sample comprised peripheral blood. The receptors originated from a man between 35 and 55 years old with acute or convalescent COVID-19.

This chain joins TRBV7-9 and TRBJ2-7; 7 bases are shared with TRBD2. With 4 bases clipped from V and 0 bases from J, the junction kept 15 bases outside the gene matches. CDR1 SEHNR and CDR2 FQNEAQ come from the germline V gene (reference sequence). The CDR3 loop spans 18 amino acids. This CDR3 reads CASSWHSRRPSGSYEQYF. In DNA form, the CDR3 reads TGTGCCAGCAGCTGGCATTCCAGGCGCCCTAGCGGCTCCTACGAGCAGTACTTC.

The chain joins TRBV18 to TRBJ2-7; 8 bases are shared with TRBD1. The CDR3 runs to 14 residues. CDR1 and CDR2 from the germline V gene are KGHSH and LQKENI. V lost 5 bases and J lost 7; bases outside the gene matches: 10. The CDR3 DNA reads TGTGCCAGCTCAGGCCCCGGACAGGGCGGTGAGCAGTACTTC. It encodes CASSGPGQGGEQYF.

The chain combines TRBV7-2 with TRBJ1-1; 7 positions match TRBD1. Germline values: CDR1 SGHTA, CDR2 FQGNSA. Trimming at V came to 6 bases and at J to 1 base, leaving 11 bases not matched to a gene. The CDR3 is made up of 16 amino acids. The DNA of the CDR3 is TGTGCCAGCAGTTCTCAGGGGGTCCGGGGGAACACTGAAGCTTTCTTT. Translated, it gives CASSSQGVRGNTEAFF.

The gene calls are TRBV3-1 (or the pseudogene TRBV3-2) and TRBJ2-7, with 7 bases matching TRBD2. After removal of 4 bases from V and 4 bases from J, the junction contained 10 bases not matched to a gene. This CDR3 has 15 amino acids. Germline assignment: CDR1 LGHDT and CDR2 YNNKEL (reference sequence). The CDR3 region is CASSPLGAGAYEQYF. Written as DNA, the CDR3 is TGTGCCAGCAGCCCCCTAGGGGCGGGAGCATACGAGCAGTACTTC.

V and J are TRBV5-1 and TRBJ2-7; 7 bases line up with TRBD2. This CDR3 contains 14 residues. The J segment lost 2 bases and the V segment lost 2 bases, leaving 4 bases of the junction unmatched. Germline V gives CDR1 SGHRS, CDR2 YFSETQ. This CDR3 is CASSLRLAAYEQYF. The CDR3 DNA sequence: TGCGCCAGCAGCTTAAGACTAGCCGCCTACGAGCAGTACTTC. The full variable domain, with the rest looked up from reference TRBV5-1 and TRBJ2-7, is KAGVTQTPRYLIKTRGQQVTLSCSPISGHRSVSWYQQTPGQGLQFLFEYFSETQRNKGNFPGRFSGRQFSNSRSEMNVSTLELGDSALYLCASSLRLAAYEQYFGPGTRLTVT.

The chain couples TRBV5-1 to TRBJ2-5, with D perhaps matching TRBD1 (6 bases). This CDR3 contains 16 residues. V was cut by 4 bases and J by 0 bases, with 16 bases left in between. The germline gives CDR1 SGHRS, CDR2 YFSETQ. CDR3 sequence reads: CASSHGQRSNQETQYF. CDR3 sequence (DNA): TGCGCCAGCAGCCATGGACAGCGAAGTAACCAAGAGACCCAGTACTTC.

This chain joins TRBV2 and TRBJ1-1; D possibly corresponds to TRBD1 (6 bases). With 7 bases removed from V and 4 bases from J, the gap between germline ends came to 16 bases. CDR3 size: 14 residues. Germline values: CDR1 SNHLY, CDR2 FYNNEI. CDR3 sequence reads: CASKSQGIITEAFF. The CDR3, as DNA: TGTGCCAGCAAGAGCCAGGGGATAATCACTGAAGCTTTCTTT.

The V and J genes are TRBV2 and TRBJ1-5; TRBD1 might be the D (5 bases). CDR3 length: 12 residues. The V gene lost 8 bases and the J gene lost 6 bases, with 11 bases spanning the gap. Germline CDR1 is SNHLY and CDR2 is FYNNEI. In DNA, the CDR3 is TGTGCCAGCGGAGCAGGGCCTCAGCCCCAGCATTTT. Translated: CASGAGPQPQHF.

The chain recombines TRBV7-6 with TRBJ2-2, with D tentatively TRBD1 (5 bases). CDR3 length: 15 amino acids. Germline loops: CDR1 SGHVS, CDR2 FNYEAQ. The germline V and J ends were trimmed by 1 base and 4 bases, with 10 bases remaining between them. CDR3 protein: CASSLVWGVTGELFF. The CDR3 DNA reads TGTGCCAGCAGCTTAGTATGGGGCGTCACCGGGGAGCTGTTTTTT. Using reference TRBV7-6 and TRBJ2-2 for the parts outside the CDR3, the full variable domain is GAGVSQSPRYKVTKRGQDVALRCDPISGHVSLYWYRQALGQGPEFLTYFNYEAQQDKSGLPNDRFSAERPEGSISTLTIQRTEQRDSAMYRCASSLVWGVTGELFFGEGSRLTVL.

The V and J genes are TRBV2 and TRBJ1-2, with a possible D match to TRBD1 (6 bases). The CDR3 extends over 16 amino acids. The germline V gene encodes CDR1 SNHLY and CDR2 FYNNEI. V dropped 5 bases and J dropped 4 bases, with 20 bases sitting between them. CDR3 nucleotides: TGTGCCAGCAGTACCTTCGGACAGCCGACCCTCTATGGCTACACCTTC. Its translation: CASSTFGQPTLYGYTF.

V usage is TRBV19 and J usage is TRBJ2-3; TRBD2 matches at 7 bases. Unmatched junction bases numbered 6, after V lost 7 bases and J lost 2 bases. The CDR3 sequence is 14 residues long. Looked up from germline, CDR1 is LNHDA and CDR2 is SQIVND (reference sequence). The CDR3 DNA reads as TGTGCCAGTAATCTGGCGGGAGACACAGATACGCAGTATTTT. Translated, it gives CASNLAGDTDTQYF. Full variable domain (outside the CDR3, taken from reference TRBV19 and TRBJ2-3): DGGITQSPKYLFRKEGQNVTLSCEQNLNHDAMYWYRQDPGQGLRLIYYSQIVNDFQKGDIAEGYSVSREKKESFPLTVTSAQKNPTAFYLCASNLAGDTDTQYFGPGTRLTVL.

V usage is TRBV5-1 and J usage is TRBJ2-7, with 10 bases fitting TRBD1. Looked up from germline, CDR1 is SGHRS and CDR2 is YFSETQ. The CDR3 length is 16 residues. The junction had 6 bases not matched to a gene; V was cut back by 0 bases and J by 3 bases. The CDR3 region is CASSLAFGQGDYEQYF. The CDR3 region has the DNA TGCGCCAGCAGCTTGGCCTTCGGACAGGGGGACTACGAGCAGTACTTC.

This clone showed up just a few times. The chain carries TRBV5-4 and TRBJ1-2; 8 positions agree with TRBD1. CDR3 length: 14 amino acids. The V gene's germline CDR1 is SGHNT and CDR2 YYREEE (reference sequence). Losses at the gene ends were 6 bases for V and 2 bases for J; bases not matched to a gene: 6. The CDR3 spells CASTLGTGNYGYTF. In DNA form, the CDR3 reads TGTGCCAGCACCCTCGGGACAGGAAACTATGGCTACACCTTC.

This clone was seen just once. The V call is TRBV7-3, the J call TRBJ1-6, with 7 bases aligning to TRBD1. Germline-derived CDR1 and CDR2 are SGHTA and FQGTGA. The V segment lost 0 bases and the J segment 12 bases; nucleotides outside the gene matches: 8. CDR3 size: 15 residues. The CDR3 loop is CASSLTGQEEKPLHF. The DNA of the CDR3 is TGTGCCAGCAGCTTAACAGGACAGGAGGAAAAACCCCTCCACTTT.

The table lists this clone with a count of one. The rearrangement uses TRBV15 and TRBJ2-7, with D perhaps TRBD1 (6 bases). With 5 bases removed from V and 6 bases from J, the gap between germline ends came to 14 bases. CDR3 size: 13 residues. Per the germline V gene, CDR1 is LNHNV and CDR2 is YYDKDF (reference sequence). CDR3 residues: CATSGTGRGEQYF. CDR3 coding DNA: TGTGCCACCAGCGGAACAGGGCGCGGCGAGCAGTACTTC.